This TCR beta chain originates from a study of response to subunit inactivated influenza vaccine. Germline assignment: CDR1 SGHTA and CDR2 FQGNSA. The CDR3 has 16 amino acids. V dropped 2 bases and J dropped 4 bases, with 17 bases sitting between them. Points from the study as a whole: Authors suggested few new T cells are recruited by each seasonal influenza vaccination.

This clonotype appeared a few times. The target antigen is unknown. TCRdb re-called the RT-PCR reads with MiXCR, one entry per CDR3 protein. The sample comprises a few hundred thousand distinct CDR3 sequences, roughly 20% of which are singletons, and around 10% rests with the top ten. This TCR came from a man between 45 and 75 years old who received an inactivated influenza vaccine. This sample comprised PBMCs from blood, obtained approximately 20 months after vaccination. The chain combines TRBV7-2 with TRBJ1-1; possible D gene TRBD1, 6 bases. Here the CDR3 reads CASSLFGGGAGTEAFF. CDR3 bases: TGTGCCAGCAGCTTATTCGGGGGGGGCGCAGGCACTGAAGCTTTCTTT.